Below are 14 T cell receptor beta chains sequenced from a single sample in a study of beta chain features in type 1 diabetes listed by TCRdb under 2018. No antigen has been assigned to these receptors. The library was obtained by the immunoSEQ multiplex PCR assay. The entire amount of isolated RNA was reverse transcribed using the High Capacity cDNA Reverse Transcription Kit, so the sequenced TCRB transcripts were expressed ones. The table was pulled from immuneACCESS by TCRdb, which kept in-frame rearrangements only. Such tables lose some clones; where checked, under half of the loss comes from unresolved V genes, and the rest has no known cause. This sample is represented by approximately 50,000 clones; approximately 45% of them were singletons. Roughly 1.4% of the sample rests with the top ten. Here is what the overall study found, with its caveats: In all four CD4+ subsets, TCRB CDR3 length was moderately but significantly shorter in type 1 diabetes patients.

The sequenced sample consisted of Tregs from blood. The intended sense of this specimen's cell subset or site label: regulatory CD4+ T cells. These receptors all come from a man aged 30-40 years with type 1 diabetes.

The chain links TRBV19 to TRBJ2-7; a weak D match, TRBD1 (6 bases). V lost 9 bases, J lost 0 bases, and 15 bases lay in between. CDR1 is LNHDA, CDR2 SQIVND, per germline (reference sequence). The CDR3 has 14 amino acids. Here the CDR3 DNA reads TGTGCCAGCTCCGACAGGATGAGCTCCTACGAGCAGTACTTC. This gives the protein CASSDRMSSYEQYF.

The gene calls are TRBV15 and TRBJ1-3; D not certain. Deletions cut 1 base from V and 0 bases from J, with 7 bases between. The CDR3 spans 15 residues. Germline CDR1 LNHNV, CDR2 YYDKDF (reference sequence). CDR3 DNA sequence: TGTGCCACCAGCAGAGGAACAGACTCTGGAAACACCATATATTTT. It is translated as CATSRGTDSGNTIYF.

This clone has a count of ten or more. The chain is built from TRBV19 and TRBJ2-1, with TRBD2 matching 10 bases. Germline CDR1 reads LNHDA; CDR2 reads SQIVND (reference sequence). The CDR3 has 18 residues. V trimming: 7 bases; J trimming: 7 bases; junction bases outside the gene matches: 19. The DNA of the CDR3 is TGTGCCAGTAAAGGGGGGCTAGCGGGAGTCTTACCGGGGAATGAGCAGTTCTTC. This translates into CASKGGLAGVLPGNEQFF.

V is TRBV5-4 and J is TRBJ2-5, with 8 bases that match TRBD1. CDR1 and CDR2 from the germline V gene are SGHNT and YYREEE (reference sequence). CDR3 length: 15 residues. V gave up 2 bases and J gave up 4 bases; unmatched junction bases: 7. Here the CDR3 DNA reads TGTGCCAGCAGCTTTGCAGGGGGCCTGATAGAGACCCAGTACTTC. Translated, it gives CASSFAGGLIETQYF.

The CDR3 protein is CASSLSVDLNGAGYTF. CDR3 sequence (DNA): TGCGCCAGCAGTCTTAGCGTCGACCTCAACGGCGCTGGCTACACCTTC. The rearrangement uses TRBV5-1 and TRBJ1-2, with D unresolved. Germline lookup yields CDR1 SGHRS and CDR2 YFSETQ. V was trimmed by 5 bases and J by 7 bases, leaving 24 bases between them. The CDR3 covers 16 residues.

The V gene is TRBV2, the J gene TRBJ2-7; TRBD1 matches 12 bases. Trimming cost V 6 bases and J 2 bases; bases outside gene matches: 5. This CDR3 is built from 15 residues. Looked up from germline, CDR1 is SNHLY and CDR2 is FYNNEI. This chain's CDR3 is CASRAGTGGTYEQYF. CDR3 DNA sequence: TGTGCCAGCAGGGCCGGGACAGGGGGCACCTACGAGCAGTACTTC. Using reference TRBV2 and TRBJ2-7 for the parts outside the CDR3, the full variable domain is EPEVTQTPSHQVTQMGQEVILRCVPISNHLYFYWYRQILGQKVEFLVSFYNNEISEKSEIFDDQFSVERPDGSNFTLKIRSTKLEDSAMYFCASRAGTGGTYEQYFGPGTRLTVT.

The chain combines TRBV7-3 with TRBJ2-5, with TRBD1 identical over 7 bases. This CDR3 region has 15 residues. V lost 1 base and J lost 5; bases outside the gene matches: 7. Per the germline V gene, CDR1 is SGHTA and CDR2 is FQGTGA. This CDR3 is CASSLNRGPVETQYF. The CDR3 DNA follows: TGTGCCAGCAGCTTAAACAGGGGCCCGGTGGAGACCCAGTACTTC.

J is TRBJ2-2 and V is TRBV7-3; the D gene is possibly TRBD1 (6 bases). From germline, CDR1 is SGHTA and CDR2 FQGTGA. This CDR3 comprises 14 residues. Trimming stripped 5 bases from V and 6 bases from J, with 13 bases between. CDR3 loop: CASSTGWGPGELFF. The CDR3 region has the DNA TGTGCCAGCAGCACCGGCTGGGGGCCCGGGGAGCTGTTTTTT.

The chain has TRBV30 and TRBJ2-5, with TRBD1 matching over 7 bases. Judging by the DNA end, TRBJ2-7 fits better; the J call may be wrong. The germline V gene has CDR1 GTSNPN and CDR2 SVGIG (reference sequence). The CDR3 consists of 12 residues. This CDR3 is CAWDRERGEQYF. The DNA for the CDR3 is TGTGCCTGGGACAGGGAAAGGGGCGAGCAGTACTTC.

The chain links TRBV4-1 to TRBJ1-1; D gene uncertain. The CDR3 consists of 13 residues. The ends were cut back, 0 bases at V and 1 base at J, with 3 bases in the middle. CDR1 and CDR2 (germline): MGHRA, YSYEKL. CDR3 sequence: CASSQEQNTEAFF. The CDR3 nucleotides read TGCGCCAGCAGCCAAGAACAGAACACTGAAGCTTTCTTT.

The chain joins TRBV19 to TRBJ2-1; 8 bases are a match to TRBD2. The CDR3 extends over 14 amino acids. The V gene's germline CDR1 is LNHDA and CDR2 SQIVND (reference sequence). V shed 2 bases and J 6 bases; nucleotides not matched to a gene: 3. CDR3 protein: CASSIKLAANEQFF. CDR3 nucleotide sequence: TGTGCCAGTAGTATAAAACTAGCGGCCAATGAGCAGTTCTTC.

This sequence joins TRBV19 and TRBJ1-5; tentatively, D is TRBD1 (6 bases). The V gene's germline CDR1 is LNHDA and CDR2 SQIVND (reference sequence). The CDR3 extends over 15 amino acids. V lost 1 base to trimming and J lost 5 bases, with 12 bases between them. In DNA, the CDR3 is TGTGCCAGTAGTATAGCCCGCAGGGGCGATCAGCCCCAGCATTTT. Its protein is CASSIARRGDQPQHF. The full variable domain, rest sourced from reference TRBV19 and TRBJ1-5, is DGGITQSPKYLFRKEGQNVTLSCEQNLNHDAMYWYRQDPGQGLRLIYYSQIVNDFQKGDIAEGYSVSREKKESFPLTVTSAQKNPTAFYLCASSIARRGDQPQHFGDGTRLSIL.

The gene calls are TRBV19 and TRBJ2-4; D is perhaps TRBD2 (6 bases). This CDR3 has 17 amino acids. The germline V gene has CDR1 LNHDA and CDR2 SQIVND (reference sequence). Trimming stripped 3 bases from V and 3 bases from J, with 18 bases between. The chain's CDR3 is CASSIAATGVDKNIQYF. CDR3 bases: TGTGCCAGTAGTATCGCCGCGACGGGGGTAGACAAAAACATTCAGTACTTC.

This chain joins TRBV27 and TRBJ1-1; D may be TRBD1 (6 bases). From germline, CDR1 is MNHEY and CDR2 SMNVEV (reference sequence). V lost 4 bases and J lost 9, with 21 bases in between. This CDR3 is 15 amino acids long. The CDR3 sequence: CASSSMPDSLKKAFF. The CDR3 nucleotides read TGTGCCAGCAGTTCCATGCCGGACAGCCTCAAAAAAGCTTTCTTT.